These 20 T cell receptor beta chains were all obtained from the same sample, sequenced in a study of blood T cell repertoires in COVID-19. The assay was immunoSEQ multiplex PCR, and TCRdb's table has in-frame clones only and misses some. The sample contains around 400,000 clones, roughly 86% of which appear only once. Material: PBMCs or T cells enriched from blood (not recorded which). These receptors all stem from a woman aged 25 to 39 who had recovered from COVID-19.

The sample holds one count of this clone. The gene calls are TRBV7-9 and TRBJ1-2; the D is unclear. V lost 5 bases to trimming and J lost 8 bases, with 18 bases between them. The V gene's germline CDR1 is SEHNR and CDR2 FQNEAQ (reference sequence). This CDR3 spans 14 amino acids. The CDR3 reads CASSPESGVRGYTF. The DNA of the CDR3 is TGTGCCAGCAGCCCGGAATCCGGGGTTCGGGGCTACACCTTC.

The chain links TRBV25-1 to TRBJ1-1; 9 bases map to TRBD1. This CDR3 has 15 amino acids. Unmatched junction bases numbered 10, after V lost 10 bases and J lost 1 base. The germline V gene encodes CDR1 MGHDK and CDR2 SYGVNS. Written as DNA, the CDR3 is TGTGCCACCAAACCGAGGACAGGGGCGAACACTGAAGCTTTCTTT. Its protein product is CATKPRTGANTEAFF.

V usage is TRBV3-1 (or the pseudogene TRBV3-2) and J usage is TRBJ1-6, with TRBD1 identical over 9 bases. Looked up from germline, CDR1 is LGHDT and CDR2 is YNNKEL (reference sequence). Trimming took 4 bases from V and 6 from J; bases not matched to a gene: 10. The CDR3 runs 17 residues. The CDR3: CASSPTGGAGSNSPLHF. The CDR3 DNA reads TGTGCCAGCAGCCCCACAGGGGGCGCCGGCAGTAATTCACCCCTCCACTTT.

CDR3 sequence reads: CASSLTRVAQHF. The CDR3 DNA reads TGTGCCAGCAGTTTAACCAGGGTAGCCCAGCATTTT. The chain is built from TRBV12-3 or TRBV12-4 and TRBJ1-5; TRBD1 might be the D (5 bases). This CDR3 spans 12 amino acids. V was shortened by 2 bases and J by 11 bases, with 10 bases between the two germline ends.

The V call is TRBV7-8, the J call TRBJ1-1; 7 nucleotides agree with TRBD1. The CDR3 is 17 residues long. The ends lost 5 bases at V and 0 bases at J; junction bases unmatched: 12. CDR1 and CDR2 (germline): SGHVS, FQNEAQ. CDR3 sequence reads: CASSPHRQGPMNTEAFF. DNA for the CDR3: TGTGCCAGCAGCCCGCATCGACAGGGTCCCATGAACACTGAAGCTTTCTTT.

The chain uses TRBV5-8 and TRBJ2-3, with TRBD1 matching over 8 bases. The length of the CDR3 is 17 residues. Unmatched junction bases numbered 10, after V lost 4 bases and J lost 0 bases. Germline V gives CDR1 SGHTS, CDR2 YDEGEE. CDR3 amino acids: CASSQRGGTGSTDTQYF. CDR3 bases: TGTGCCAGCAGCCAGAGGGGCGGGACAGGTAGCACAGATACGCAGTATTTT.

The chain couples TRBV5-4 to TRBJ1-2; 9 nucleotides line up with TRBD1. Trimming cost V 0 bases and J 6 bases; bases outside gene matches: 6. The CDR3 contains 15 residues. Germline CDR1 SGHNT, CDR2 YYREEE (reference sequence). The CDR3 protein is CASSLVGTGLDGYTF. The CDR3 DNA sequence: TGTGCCAGCAGCTTGGTCGGGACAGGGTTGGATGGCTACACCTTC. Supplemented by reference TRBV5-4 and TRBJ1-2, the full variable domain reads ETGVTQSPTHLIKTRGQQVTLRCSSQSGHNTVSWYQQALGQGPQFIFQYYREEENGRGNFPPRFSGLQFPNYSSELNVNALELDDSALYLCASSLVGTGLDGYTFGSGTRLTVV.

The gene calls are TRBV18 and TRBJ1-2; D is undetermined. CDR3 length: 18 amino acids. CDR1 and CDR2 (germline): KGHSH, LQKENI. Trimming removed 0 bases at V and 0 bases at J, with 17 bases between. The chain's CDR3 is CASSPPQRIGLANYGYTF. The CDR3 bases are TGTGCCAGCTCACCACCGCAAAGGATCGGGTTAGCTAACTATGGCTACACCTTC.

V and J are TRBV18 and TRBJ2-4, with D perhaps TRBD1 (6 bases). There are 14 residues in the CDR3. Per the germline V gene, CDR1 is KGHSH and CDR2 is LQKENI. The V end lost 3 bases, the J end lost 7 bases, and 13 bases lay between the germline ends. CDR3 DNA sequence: TGTGCCAGCTCACCGGGACACGGAACGAACATTCAGTACTTC. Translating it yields CASSPGHGTNIQYF.

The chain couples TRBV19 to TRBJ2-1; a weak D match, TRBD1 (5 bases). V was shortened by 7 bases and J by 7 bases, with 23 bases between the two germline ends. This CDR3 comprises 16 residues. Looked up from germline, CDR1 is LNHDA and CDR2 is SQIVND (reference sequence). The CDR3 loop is CASMGQGTATLNEQFF. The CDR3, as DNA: TGTGCCAGTATGGGTCAGGGAACAGCCACCCTAAATGAGCAGTTCTTC.

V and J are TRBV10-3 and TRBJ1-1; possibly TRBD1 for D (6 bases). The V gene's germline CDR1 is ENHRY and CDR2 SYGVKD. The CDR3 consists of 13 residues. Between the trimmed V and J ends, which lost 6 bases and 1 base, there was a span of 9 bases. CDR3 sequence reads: CAISLTGNTEAFF. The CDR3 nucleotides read TGTGCCATCAGCTTGACAGGGAACACTGAAGCTTTCTTT.

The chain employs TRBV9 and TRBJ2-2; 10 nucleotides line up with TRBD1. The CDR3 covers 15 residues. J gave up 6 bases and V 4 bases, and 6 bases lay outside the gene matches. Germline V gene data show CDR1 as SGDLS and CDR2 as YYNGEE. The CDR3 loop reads CASSQGQGFPGELFF. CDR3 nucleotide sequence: TGTGCCAGCAGCCAGGGACAGGGGTTTCCCGGGGAGCTGTTTTTT. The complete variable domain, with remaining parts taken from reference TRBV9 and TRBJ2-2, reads DSGVTQTPKHLITATGQRVTLRCSPRSGDLSVYWYQQSLDQGLQFLIQYYNGEERAKGNILERFSAQQFPDLHSELNLSSLELGDSALYFCASSQGQGFPGELFFGEGSRLTVL.

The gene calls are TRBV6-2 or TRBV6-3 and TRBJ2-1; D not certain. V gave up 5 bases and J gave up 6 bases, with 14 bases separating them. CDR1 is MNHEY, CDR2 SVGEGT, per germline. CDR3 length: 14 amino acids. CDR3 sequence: CASSGLATANEQFF. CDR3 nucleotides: TGTGCCAGCAGTGGCCTTGCCACCGCCAATGAGCAGTTCTTC.

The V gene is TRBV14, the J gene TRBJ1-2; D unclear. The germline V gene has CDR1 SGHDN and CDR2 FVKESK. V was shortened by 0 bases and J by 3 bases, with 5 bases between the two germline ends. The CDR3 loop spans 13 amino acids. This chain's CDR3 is CASSQDLDYGYTF. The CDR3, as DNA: TGTGCCAGCAGCCAAGATCTAGACTATGGCTACACCTTC.

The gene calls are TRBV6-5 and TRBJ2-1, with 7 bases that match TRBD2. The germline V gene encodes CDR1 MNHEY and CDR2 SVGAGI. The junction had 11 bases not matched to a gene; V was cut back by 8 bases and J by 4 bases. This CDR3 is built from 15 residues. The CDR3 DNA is TGTGCCAGCGGCCCTTTGCGGGGAGGGTACAATGAGCAGTTCTTC. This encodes CASGPLRGGYNEQFF.

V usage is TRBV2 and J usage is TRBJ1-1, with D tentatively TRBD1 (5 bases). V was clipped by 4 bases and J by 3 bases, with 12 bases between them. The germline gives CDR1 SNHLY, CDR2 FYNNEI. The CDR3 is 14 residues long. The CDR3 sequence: CASSVRGADTEAFF. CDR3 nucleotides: TGTGCCAGCAGTGTAAGGGGCGCGGACACTGAAGCTTTCTTT.

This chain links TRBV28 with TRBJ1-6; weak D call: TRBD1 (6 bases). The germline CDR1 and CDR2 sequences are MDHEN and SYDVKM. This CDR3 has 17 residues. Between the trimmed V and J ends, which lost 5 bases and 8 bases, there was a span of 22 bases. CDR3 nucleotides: TGTGCCAGCAGTCAGACGCTCGGGGGGGCGGCTTATTCACCCCTCCACTTT. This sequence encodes CASSQTLGGAAYSPLHF.

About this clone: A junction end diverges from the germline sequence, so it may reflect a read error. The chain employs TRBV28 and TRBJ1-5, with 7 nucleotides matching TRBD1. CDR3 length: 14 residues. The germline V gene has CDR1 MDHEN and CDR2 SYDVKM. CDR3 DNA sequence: TGTGCCAGCAGGTCGGGACAGAGCATTCAGCCCCAGCATTTT. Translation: CASRSGQSIQPQHF.

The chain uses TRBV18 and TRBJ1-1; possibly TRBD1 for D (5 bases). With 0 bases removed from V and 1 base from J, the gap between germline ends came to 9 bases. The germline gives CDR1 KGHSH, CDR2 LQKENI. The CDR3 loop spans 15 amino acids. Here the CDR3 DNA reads TGTGCCAGCTCACCACCCCAGGGTCGGAACACTGAAGCTTTCTTT. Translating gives CASSPPQGRNTEAFF. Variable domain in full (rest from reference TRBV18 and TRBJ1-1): NAGVMQNPRHLVRRRGQEARLRCSPMKGHSHVYWYRQLPEEGLKFMVYLQKENIIDESGMPKERFSAEFPKEGPSILRIQQVVRGDSAAYFCASSPPQGRNTEAFFGQGTRLTVV.

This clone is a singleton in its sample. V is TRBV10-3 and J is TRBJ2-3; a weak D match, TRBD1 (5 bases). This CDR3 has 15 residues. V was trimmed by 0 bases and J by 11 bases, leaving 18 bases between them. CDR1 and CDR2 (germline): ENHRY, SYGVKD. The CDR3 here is CAISESSGTGQEQYF. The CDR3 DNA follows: TGTGCCATCAGTGAGTCGTCAGGAACCGGACAAGAGCAGTATTTT.